Detailed here is one T cell receptor beta chain. This CDR3 is 14 amino acids long. V lost 1 base, J lost 6 bases, and 5 bases stayed unmatched. CDR1 and CDR2 (germline): SGHAT, FQNNGV. The assay was immunoSEQ multiplex PCR, and TCRdb's table has in-frame clones only and misses some. There are about 74,000 clones in the sample; around 88% occur only once, and about 6.9% lies in the top ten. These data belong to a study of OX40 agonist ivuxolimab in advanced cancers. The chain carries TRBV11-2 and TRBJ2-7, with TRBD1 identical over 8 bases. The TCR originated in an adult with an advanced solid tumor such as melanoma, head and neck, liver or kidney cancer. This specimen consisted of CD4+ or CD8+ T cells sorted from blood, obtained in a trial of the OX40 agonist ivuxolimab. CDR3 coding DNA: TGTGCCAGCAGCTTAGTACAGGGGGGCGGCGAGCAGTACTTC. Encoded protein: CASSLVQGGGEQYF.